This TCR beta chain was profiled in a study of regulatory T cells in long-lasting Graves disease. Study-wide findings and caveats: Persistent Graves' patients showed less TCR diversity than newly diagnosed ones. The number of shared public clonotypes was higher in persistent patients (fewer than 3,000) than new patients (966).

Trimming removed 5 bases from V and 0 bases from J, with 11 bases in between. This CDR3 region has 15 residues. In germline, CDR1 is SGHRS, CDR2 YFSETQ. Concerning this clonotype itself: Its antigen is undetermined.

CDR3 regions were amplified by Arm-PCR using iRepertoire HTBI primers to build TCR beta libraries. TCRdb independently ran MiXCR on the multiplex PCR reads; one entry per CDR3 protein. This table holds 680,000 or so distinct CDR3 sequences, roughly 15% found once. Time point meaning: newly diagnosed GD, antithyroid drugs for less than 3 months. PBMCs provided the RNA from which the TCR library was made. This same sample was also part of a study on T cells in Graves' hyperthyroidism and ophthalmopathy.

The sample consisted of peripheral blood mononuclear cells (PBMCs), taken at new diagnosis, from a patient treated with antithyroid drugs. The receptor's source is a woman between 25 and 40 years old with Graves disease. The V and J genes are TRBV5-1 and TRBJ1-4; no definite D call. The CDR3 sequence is CASRRITATNEKLFF. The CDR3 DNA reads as TGCGCCAGCAGAAGAATTACGGCAACTAATGAAAAACTGTTTTTT.